One and the same sample provided the 18 T cell receptor beta chains below, sequenced in a study of response to subunit inactivated influenza vaccine. TCRdb itself ran the RT-PCR reads through MiXCR, one entry per CDR3 protein. The sample consists of 750,000 to 850,000 distinct CDR3 sequences, around a sixth of them appearing once. The material was PBMCs from blood, obtained 4 to 6 days after vaccination. All receptors derive from a middle-aged man who received an inactivated influenza vaccine.

This clonotype occurred a few times. The chain uses TRBV9 and TRBJ2-7; D is perhaps TRBD2 (5 bases). This CDR3 region has 14 residues. Trimming took 4 bases from V and 7 from J, leaving 18 bases between them. Germline CDR1 is SGDLS and CDR2 is YYNGEE. The CDR3 DNA follows: TGTGCCAGCAGCCCCGGACTCCACGCTGGGGAGCAGTACTTC. This codes for CASSPGLHAGEQYF.

The gene calls are TRBV6-1 and TRBJ2-7, with TRBD2 matching over 14 bases. J gave up 0 bases and V 5 bases, and 9 bases lay outside the gene matches. CDR1 and CDR2 from the germline V gene are MNHNS and SASEGT. This CDR3 has 18 amino acids. The DNA for the CDR3 is TGTGCCAGCAGTACAGGACTAGCGGGGGGCCCCTTCTCCTACGAGCAGTACTTC. Amino acid sequence: CASSTGLAGGPFSYEQYF.

There are a few counts of this clonotype. V and J are TRBV12-3 or TRBV12-4 and TRBJ1-6; D may be TRBD1 (6 bases). V lost 6 bases and J 10 bases, leaving 7 bases between the germline ends. CDR3 length equals 11 residues. CDR3 DNA sequence: TGTGCCAGCAGAGGGGGATCACCCCTCCACTTT. It translates to CASRGGSPLHF.

J is TRBJ2-5 and V is TRBV7-2; 9 positions agree with TRBD1. This CDR3 comprises 14 residues. Unmatched junction bases numbered 5, after V lost 5 bases and J lost 4 bases. Germline CDR1 reads SGHTA; CDR2 reads FQGNSA. The CDR3 region is CASSRDRDAETQYF. CDR3 DNA: TGTGCCAGCAGCCGGGACAGGGATGCAGAGACCCAGTACTTC. The complete variable domain, with remaining parts taken from reference TRBV7-2 and TRBJ2-5, reads GAGVSQSPSNKVTEKGKDVELRCDPISGHTALYWYRQSLGQGLEFLIYFQGNSAPDKSGLPSDRFSAERTGGSVSTLTIQRTQQEDSAVYLCASSRDRDAETQYFGPGTRLLVL.

This chain connects TRBV12-3 or TRBV12-4 to TRBJ1-1; 8 nucleotides align to TRBD1. The CDR3 covers 14 residues. With V trimmed by 6 bases and J by 5 bases, 8 bases remained unmatched. DNA for the CDR3: TGTGCCAGCAGCCCCTCCAACAGGGGGACTGAAGCTTTCTTT. This gives the protein CASSPSNRGTEAFF.

This clonotype was observed a few times. This rearrangement joins TRBV6-2 or TRBV6-3 to TRBJ1-5, with 8 bases that match TRBD1. The CDR3 extends over 14 amino acids. V lost 6 bases, J lost 7 bases, and 8 bases stayed unmatched. In germline, CDR1 is MNHEY, CDR2 SVGEGT. The CDR3 is CASRDREGWQPQHF. DNA of the CDR3: TGTGCCAGCAGGGACAGGGAAGGTTGGCAGCCCCAGCATTTT.

This sequence joins TRBV20-1 and TRBJ2-3; maybe TRBD1 (6 bases). V shed 7 bases and J shed 3 bases, with 14 bases lying between them. The CDR3 is 13 residues long. Germline loops: CDR1 DFQATT, CDR2 SNEGSKA (reference sequence). Here the CDR3 reads CSDDEGVTDTQYF. The DNA of the CDR3 is TGCAGTGACGATGAGGGGGTAACAGATACGCAGTATTTT.

In this sample, this clonotype turned up many times. This sequence joins TRBV9 and TRBJ1-1, with D tentatively TRBD1 (6 bases). Germline lookup yields CDR1 SGDLS and CDR2 YYNGEE. The V gene lost 3 bases and the J gene lost 0 bases, with 18 bases spanning the gap. The CDR3 contains 17 residues. CDR3 nucleotide sequence: TGTGCCAGCAGCGCTACCGGGACACACATCATGAACACTGAAGCTTTCTTT. The encoded protein is CASSATGTHIMNTEAFF.

J is TRBJ2-3 and V is TRBV20-1; 10 bases align to TRBD1. The junction had 8 bases not matched to a gene; V was cut back by 4 bases and J by 4 bases. This CDR3 region has 15 residues. The germline CDR1 and CDR2 sequences are DFQATT and SNEGSKA (reference sequence). The chain's CDR3 is CSANSPGQGSDTQYF. The CDR3 nucleotides are TGCAGTGCTAATTCTCCGGGACAGGGGTCAGATACGCAGTATTTT.

This chain links TRBV25-1 with TRBJ2-5, with TRBD1 matching 10 bases. Looked up from germline, CDR1 is MGHDK and CDR2 is SYGVNS. The CDR3 has 17 amino acids. V gave up 7 bases and J gave up 4 bases; unmatched junction bases: 15. In DNA, the CDR3 is TGTGCCAGCACGACCAACCGCGGGACAGGGGACGGAGAGACCCAGTACTTC. Translating gives CASTTNRGTGDGETQYF.

In its sample, this clonotype was seen a few times. V usage is TRBV18 and J usage is TRBJ2-7; 9 bases map to TRBD1. The CDR3 has 15 amino acids. CDR1 and CDR2 (germline): KGHSH, LQKENI. The V gene end was trimmed by 1 base and the J gene end by 3 bases; junction bases not matched to a gene: 4. The CDR3 nucleotides are TGTGCCAGCTCACCACAGGGGACAGGGAACTACGAGCAGTACTTC. Its protein is CASSPQGTGNYEQYF.

The sample holds many counts of this clonotype. This chain uses TRBV29-1 with TRBJ1-2; D ambiguous. The V end was cut by 5 bases, the J end by 5 bases, with 9 bases between. CDR1 SQVTM and CDR2 ANQGSEA come from the germline V gene. This CDR3 comprises 11 residues. The DNA for the CDR3 is TGCAGCGTTCCTATACAGTATGGCTACACCTTC. Amino acid sequence: CSVPIQYGYTF.

This clonotype turned up a few times. The gene calls are TRBV12-3 or TRBV12-4 and TRBJ2-1, with TRBD2 identical over 15 bases. J was trimmed by 8 bases and V by 6 bases; bases with no gene match: 2. CDR3 length equals 14 residues. CDR3 in DNA: TGTGCCAGCAGGGGACTAGCGGGAGGACATGAGCAGTTCTTC. It specifies CASRGLAGGHEQFF.

The J gene is TRBJ2-1, the V gene TRBV2, with 13 bases matching TRBD2. The junction had 6 bases not matched to a gene; V was cut back by 6 bases and J by 7 bases. Germline V lookup: CDR1 SNHLY, CDR2 FYNNEI. The CDR3 consists of 15 residues. The CDR3 reads CASRRTSGSGNEQFF. The CDR3 DNA reads as TGTGCCAGCAGGAGGACTAGCGGGAGCGGGAATGAGCAGTTCTTC.

The chain recombines TRBV5-4 with TRBJ2-7; D might be TRBD2 (6 bases). This CDR3 spans 16 amino acids. CDR1 and CDR2 (germline): SGHNT, YYREEE (reference sequence). Trimming removed 3 bases from V and 7 bases from J, with 23 bases in between. CDR3 DNA: TGTGCCAGCAGCTCCCTTGGCGGGGCGGTGGGTAAGGAGCAGTACTTC. This gives the protein CASSSLGGAVGKEQYF. The entire variable domain, with the rest obtained from reference TRBV5-4 and TRBJ2-7, is as follows: ETGVTQSPTHLIKTRGQQVTLRCSSQSGHNTVSWYQQALGQGPQFIFQYYREEENGRGNFPPRFSGLQFPNYSSELNVNALELDDSALYLCASSSLGGAVGKEQYFGPGTRLTVT.

In this sample, this clonotype turned up a few times. This chain connects TRBV3-1 to TRBJ2-7, with 9 positions matching TRBD1. In germline, CDR1 is LGHDT, CDR2 YNNKEL (reference sequence). The CDR3 totals 14 residues. The V segment lost 4 bases and the J segment 5 bases; nucleotides outside the gene matches: 6. The CDR3 DNA reads as TGTGCCAGCAGCCGAGGACAGGGGTTGAACGAGCAGTACTTC. Translated: CASSRGQGLNEQYF.

V is TRBV4-2 and J is TRBJ2-2, with D maybe TRBD1 (6 bases). Trimming took off 7 bases at V and 4 bases at J, with 16 bases between the two ends. This CDR3 comprises 15 residues. Germline-derived CDR1 and CDR2 are LGHNA and YNFKEQ. CDR3 coding DNA: TGTGCCAGCATCCCCGGGACATCGGGCACCGGGGAGCTGTTTTTT. Protein sequence: CASIPGTSGTGELFF.

This clonotype occurred many times. The chain links TRBV5-5 to TRBJ2-1, with no clear D. CDR3 length: 11 amino acids. V lost 4 bases and J 6 bases, leaving 5 bases between the germline ends. Germline CDR1 reads SGHKS; CDR2 reads YYEKEE (reference sequence). The CDR3 sequence is CASSHSNEQFF. The CDR3, as DNA: TGTGCCAGCAGCCACTCCAATGAGCAGTTCTTC.